The 8 T cell receptor beta chains listed next were all sequenced from one sample in a study of shared clonotypes between healthy human individuals. TCRdb's copy holds only in-frame clones and misses some; the assay was immunoSEQ multiplex PCR. The sample shows a few hundred thousand clones, around 77% of them seen only once. Specimen: PBMCs. The source of these receptors is a middle-aged woman in good health. Some clones in this sample may be carry-over from other donors' samples.

This chain links TRBV5-1 with TRBJ2-1; 9 bases align to TRBD2. J gave up 5 bases and V 2 bases, and 2 bases lay outside the gene matches. CDR3 length: 14 residues. Germline V gives CDR1 SGHRS, CDR2 YFSETQ. CDR3 coding DNA: TGCGCCAGCAGCTTTAGCGGGAGCCACAATGAGCAGTTCTTC. It codes for CASSFSGSHNEQFF. The whole variable domain, remainder taken from reference TRBV5-1 and TRBJ2-1, is KAGVTQTPRYLIKTRGQQVTLSCSPISGHRSVSWYQQTPGQGLQFLFEYFSETQRNKGNFPGRFSGRQFSNSRSEMNVSTLELGDSALYLCASSFSGSHNEQFFGPGTRLTVL.

The chain couples TRBV27 to TRBJ2-3, with 8 bases that match TRBD1. V was clipped by 7 bases and J by 2 bases; unmatched bases: 8. Germline assignment: CDR1 MNHEY and CDR2 SMNVEV (reference sequence). CDR3 size: 15 residues. The CDR3 reads CASNRQGAVTDTQYF. CDR3 DNA sequence: TGTGCCAGCAATCGCCAGGGGGCGGTCACAGATACGCAGTATTTT.

The chain uses TRBV21-1 and TRBJ1-2. TRBV21-1 is annotated as a pseudogene. The CDR3 has 12 amino acids. As DNA, the CDR3 is TGTGCCAGCAGCGAATTCGGCTGTGGCTACACCTTC. Its protein product is CASSEFGCGYTF.

The J gene is TRBJ1-2, the V gene TRBV30; D is unclear. V dropped 3 bases and J dropped 1 base, with 18 bases sitting between them. The CDR3 totals 16 residues. CDR1 is GTSNPN, CDR2 SVGIG, per germline (reference sequence). CDR3 sequence: CAWRSHARMVNYGYTF. The CDR3 coding sequence is TGTGCCTGGAGATCCCACGCCAGGATGGTTAACTATGGCTACACCTTC.

On this clone itself: Distinct nucleotide sequences in the sample also encode this CDR3. The chain combines TRBV27 with TRBJ2-7; TRBD1 matches at 7 bases. The CDR3 runs to 13 residues. After removal of 6 bases from V and 7 bases from J, the junction contained 9 bases not matched to a gene. Per germline, CDR1 MNHEY and CDR2 SMNVEV (reference sequence). This chain's CDR3 is CASSPNRGREQYF. The CDR3 nucleotides are TGTGCCAGCAGCCCTAACAGGGGAAGGGAGCAGTACTTC.

This chain uses TRBV27 with TRBJ2-7; D is undetermined. Trimming cost V 5 bases and J 0 bases, with 8 bases left between them. The CDR3 sequence is 13 residues long. Germline assignment: CDR1 MNHEY and CDR2 SMNVEV (reference sequence). The CDR3 region has the DNA TGTGCCAGCAGTCCCCCGGGCTCCTACGAGCAGTACTTC. Translation gives CASSPPGSYEQYF.

V and J are TRBV27 and TRBJ2-5, with D unclear. V was clipped by 2 bases and J by 7 bases, with 14 bases between them. The germline V gene encodes CDR1 MNHEY and CDR2 SMNVEV (reference sequence). CDR3 length equals 14 residues. Here the CDR3 reads CASSLIQAGGTQYF. The CDR3 coding sequence is TGTGCCAGCAGTTTAATCCAGGCTGGCGGGACCCAGTACTTC.

This rearrangement joins TRBV7-6 to TRBJ2-5, with TRBD2 matching 10 bases. This CDR3 contains 16 residues. The ends lost 1 base at V and 9 bases at J; junction bases unmatched: 11. Germline values: CDR1 SGHVS, CDR2 FNYEAQ. CDR3 amino acids: CASSLGLAGATLAQYF. The CDR3 coding sequence is TGTGCCAGCAGCTTAGGGCTAGCGGGAGCCACTTTGGCCCAGTACTTC.